Presented here are 17 T cell receptor beta chains from one specimen sequenced in a study of shared clonotypes between healthy human individuals. TCRdb's table, derived via immunoSEQ multiplex PCR, lists solely in-frame clones and lacks some. The profile shows fewer than 150,000 clones, about 62% of them singletons. The sequencing input was memory CD8+ T cells sorted from blood. Specified subset: CD45RO+ cells pooled with CCR7-negative TemRA cells. The receptors stem from a woman aged 25 to 39 in good health.

The chain employs TRBV7-2 and TRBJ2-7, with 7 bases aligning to TRBD2. V dropped 2 bases and J dropped 4; count of bases not matched to a gene: 5. The germline CDR1 and CDR2 sequences are SGHTA and FQGNSA. The CDR3 is 14 residues long. DNA for the CDR3: TGTGCCAGCAGCTTATTGCGGGAGCCTTACGAGCAGTACTTC. This encodes CASSLLREPYEQYF.

This chain connects TRBV7-8 to TRBJ2-7; 8 bases line up with TRBD2. Germline V gene lookup returns CDR1 SGHVS and CDR2 FQNEAQ. The CDR3 runs 15 residues. V lost 2 bases and J lost 5; bases outside the gene matches: 8. The CDR3 DNA reads TGTGCCAGCAGCTTATTAACGGGAGGGCCCCACGAGCAGTACTTC. Its protein product is CASSLLTGGPHEQYF. Complete variable domain (other parts from reference TRBV7-8 and TRBJ2-7): GAGVSQSPRYKVAKRGQDVALRCDPISGHVSLFWYQQALGQGPEFLTYFQNEAQLDKSGLPSDRFFAERPEGSVSTLKIQRTQQEDSAVYLCASSLLTGGPHEQYFGPGTRLTVT.

The rearrangement joins TRBV30 to TRBJ2-7; 12 positions match TRBD2. Trimming cost V 6 bases and J 4 bases; bases outside gene matches: 13. CDR1 and CDR2 (germline): GTSNPN, SVGIG (reference sequence). The CDR3 has 16 amino acids. The DNA of the CDR3 is TGTGCCTGTGTTACTAGCGGGAGGCGAACAGGGTACGAGCAGTACTTC. It is translated as CACVTSGRRTGYEQYF. Supplemented by reference TRBV30 and TRBJ2-7, the full variable domain reads SQTIHQWPATLVQPVGSPLSLECTVEGTSNPNLYWYRQAAGRGLQLLFYSVGIGQISSEVPQNLSASRPQDRQFILSSKKLLLSDSGFYLCACVTSGRRTGYEQYFGPGTRLTVT.

The chain recombines TRBV7-2 with TRBJ1-2; TRBD1 is a possible D gene (6 bases). CDR1 and CDR2 (germline): SGHTA, FQGNSA. V was clipped by 5 bases and J by 5 bases, with 12 bases between them. The CDR3 is 13 residues long. The DNA of the CDR3 is TGTGCCAGCAGCCCCCGGACAGTTTATGGCTACACCTTC. Translation gives CASSPRTVYGYTF.

This clone has more than one count but fewer than ten. The rearrangement uses TRBV9 and TRBJ1-2; D is unresolved. The CDR3 loop spans 12 amino acids. CDR1 and CDR2 from the germline V gene are SGDLS and YYNGEE. The ends were cut back, 1 base at V and 4 bases at J, with 5 bases in the middle. The CDR3 sequence: CASSVFPYGYTF. CDR3 nucleotides: TGTGCCAGCAGCGTATTCCCCTATGGCTACACCTTC.

This chain links TRBV9 with TRBJ1-2; no definite D call. V gave up 1 base and J gave up 4 bases, with 17 bases separating them. Germline V gives CDR1 SGDLS, CDR2 YYNGEE. The CDR3 runs to 16 residues. In DNA, the CDR3 is TGTGCCAGCAGCGTACCCTCACACGGTTTCGGCTATGGCTACACCTTC. Encoded protein: CASSVPSHGFGYGYTF.

For this clone: Other DNA sequences within the sample encode an identical CDR3. The genes are TRBV5-8 and TRBJ2-7; 8 nucleotides align to TRBD1. With 4 bases clipped from V and 2 bases from J, the junction kept 2 bases outside the gene matches. The CDR3 extends over 13 amino acids. Germline V gene lookup returns CDR1 SGHTS and CDR2 YDEGEE. The CDR3 DNA reads as TGTGCCAGCAGCCTACAGGGGGCCTACGAGCAGTACTTC. It specifies CASSLQGAYEQYF.

To note about this clone: This sample includes further DNA sequences coding for the same CDR3. The rearrangement links TRBV5-1 to TRBJ2-1; unclear D gene. This CDR3 region has 15 residues. V was shortened by 1 base and J by 1 base, with 9 bases between the two germline ends. Germline lookup yields CDR1 SGHRS and CDR2 YFSETQ. The CDR3 DNA reads TGCGCCAGCAGCTTGTCCTCTGGGTCCTACAATGAGCAGTTCTTC. It encodes CASSLSSGSYNEQFF.

V and J are TRBV19 and TRBJ1-1; no definite D call. The CDR3 loop spans 14 amino acids. Germline V gene data show CDR1 as LNHDA and CDR2 as SQIVND (reference sequence). Trimming left V 1 base short and J 0 bases short, with 6 bases between. CDR3 region: CASSIGAMNTEAFF. Here the CDR3 DNA reads TGTGCCAGTAGTATAGGGGCTATGAACACTGAAGCTTTCTTT.

The genes are TRBV6-6 and TRBJ2-1; 13 bases align to TRBD2. There are 14 residues in the CDR3. CDR1 is MNHNY, CDR2 SVGAGI, per germline (reference sequence). Losses at the gene ends were 5 bases for V and 8 bases for J; bases not matched to a gene: 3. The CDR3 sequence is CASSDGLAGDEQFF. The CDR3 bases are TGTGCCAGCAGTGACGGACTAGCGGGAGATGAGCAGTTCTTC.

The chain links TRBV6-6 to TRBJ1-4, with D unclear. The CDR3 runs to 11 residues. CDR1 is MNHNY, CDR2 SVGAGI, per germline (reference sequence). Trimming took off 5 bases at V and 7 bases at J, with 5 bases between the two ends. CDR3 loop: CASSVREKLFF. The DNA for the CDR3 is TGTGCCAGCAGTGTACGTGAAAAACTGTTTTTT.

V and J are TRBV5-1 and TRBJ1-2; 8 nucleotides match TRBD1. This CDR3 is 14 amino acids long. Trimming removed 0 bases from V and 8 bases from J; junction bases left unmatched: 6. Germline CDR1 reads SGHRS; CDR2 reads YFSETQ. The CDR3 sequence is CASSLGPGGDGYTF. CDR3 nucleotide sequence: TGCGCCAGCAGCTTGGGCCCAGGGGGCGACGGCTACACCTTC.

The sample holds a few counts of this clone. Other DNA sequences in the sample encode the same CDR3. V usage is TRBV4-1 and J usage is TRBJ2-1; tentatively, D is TRBD2 (5 bases). Germline CDR1 and CDR2: MGHRA and YSYEKL. This CDR3 has 15 amino acids. Between the trimmed V and J ends, which lost 4 bases and 0 bases, there was a span of 10 bases. The CDR3 DNA is TGCGCCAGCAGCCCCCGGGGAGACTCCTACAATGAGCAGTTCTTC. This gives the protein CASSPRGDSYNEQFF.

This sequence joins TRBV14 and TRBJ2-2; 8 positions match TRBD2. The germline gives CDR1 SGHDN, CDR2 FVKESK. This CDR3 comprises 16 residues. The J segment lost 5 bases and the V segment lost 4 bases, leaving 9 bases of the junction unmatched. In DNA form, the CDR3 reads TGTGCCAGCAGCCGGAGGCGGGAGGTTTTAACCGGGGAGCTGTTTTTT. Translation: CASSRRREVLTGELFF.

This clone was found once. The rearrangement joins TRBV29-1 to TRBJ1-2, with D hard to call. Germline V gene sequence: CDR1 SQVTM, CDR2 ANQGSEA. V gave up 3 bases and J gave up 5 bases, with 4 bases separating them. The length of the CDR3 is 10 residues. CDR3 DNA sequence: TGCAGCGTTGACCTATATGGCTACACCTTC. Translated: CSVDLYGYTF.

This clone came up once. The chain has TRBV28 and TRBJ2-7; 7 bases match TRBD1. Germline V CDR1 and CDR2: MDHEN, SYDVKM. With V trimmed by 6 bases and J by 4 bases, 15 bases remained unmatched. The CDR3 is 16 amino acids. CDR3 nucleotide sequence: TGTGCCAGCAGCTCCGAGACAGGGACCCGGGGATACGAGCAGTACTTC. Its protein is CASSSETGTRGYEQYF.

This chain joins TRBV2 and TRBJ2-5; D is perhaps TRBD1 or TRBD2 (5 bases each). The J call may not be correct, given that the DNA end is closer to TRBJ2-7. The germline CDR1 and CDR2 sequences are SNHLY and FYNNEI. The CDR3 is made up of 13 amino acids. CDR3 sequence: CASSGENRFEQYF. The CDR3 nucleotides are TGTGCCAGCAGTGGGGAGAACAGGTTCGAGCAGTACTTC.